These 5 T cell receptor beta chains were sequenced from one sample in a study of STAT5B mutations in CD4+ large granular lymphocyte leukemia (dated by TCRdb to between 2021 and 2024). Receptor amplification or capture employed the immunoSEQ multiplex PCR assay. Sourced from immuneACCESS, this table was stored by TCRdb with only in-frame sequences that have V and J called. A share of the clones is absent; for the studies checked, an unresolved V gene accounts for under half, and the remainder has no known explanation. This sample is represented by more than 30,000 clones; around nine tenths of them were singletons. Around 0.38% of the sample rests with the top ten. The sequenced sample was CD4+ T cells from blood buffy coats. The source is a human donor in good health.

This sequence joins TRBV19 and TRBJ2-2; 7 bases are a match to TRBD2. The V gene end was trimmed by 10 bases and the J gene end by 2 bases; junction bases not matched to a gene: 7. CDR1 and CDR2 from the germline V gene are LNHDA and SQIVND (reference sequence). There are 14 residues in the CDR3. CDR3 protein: CATSSGTNTGELFF. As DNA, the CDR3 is TGTGCCACCTCAAGCGGGACCAACACCGGGGAGCTGTTTTTT.

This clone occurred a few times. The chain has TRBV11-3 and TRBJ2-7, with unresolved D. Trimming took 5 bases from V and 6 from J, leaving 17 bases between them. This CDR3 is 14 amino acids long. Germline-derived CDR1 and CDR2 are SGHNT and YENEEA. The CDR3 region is CASSITTTAREQYF. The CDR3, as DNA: TGTGCCAGCAGCATCACGACGACCGCCCGCGAGCAGTACTTC.

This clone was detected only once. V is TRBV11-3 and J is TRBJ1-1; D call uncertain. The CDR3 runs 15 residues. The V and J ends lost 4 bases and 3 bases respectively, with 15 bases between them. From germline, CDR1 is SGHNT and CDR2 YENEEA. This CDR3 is CASSSSETDYTEAFF. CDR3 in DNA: TGTGCCAGCAGCTCCTCCGAGACGGACTACACTGAAGCTTTCTTT.

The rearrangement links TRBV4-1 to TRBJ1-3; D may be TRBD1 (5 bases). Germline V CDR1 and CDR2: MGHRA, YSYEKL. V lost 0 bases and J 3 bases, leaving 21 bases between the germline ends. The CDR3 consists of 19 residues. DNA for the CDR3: TGCGCCAGCAGCCAAGATCAGGGTAGGACCGAAGGGAATGGAAACACCATATATTTT. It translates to CASSQDQGRTEGNGNTIYF.

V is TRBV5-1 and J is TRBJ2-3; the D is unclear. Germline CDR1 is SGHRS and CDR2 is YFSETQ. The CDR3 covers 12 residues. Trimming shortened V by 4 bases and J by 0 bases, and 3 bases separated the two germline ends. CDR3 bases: TGCGCCAGCAGCACTAGCACAGATACGCAGTATTTT. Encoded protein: CASSTSTDTQYF.